This is a list of T cell receptor beta chains from one sample in a study of control samples from healthy donors and cancer patients. The protocol was immunoSEQ multiplex PCR, while the TCRdb copy is restricted to in-frame clones and leaves out a portion. Of about 99,000 clones detected, approximately 90% appear once; the ten largest clones hold about 19%. Sequences were obtained from PBMCs. The receptors originated from a man aged 55 to 70 with lung cancer. Both conserved end residues are part of each CDR3. D genes are given only for firm matches. Clone sizes are given selectively: once, few, many, or a class where the clone is expanded.

cdr3_length clone_size d_call j_call v_call cdr3_nt cdr3_aa
14 . TRBD1 TRBJ1-1 TRBV25-1 TGTGCCAGCAGAGATCCCAGGGGGGTGGGAGAAGCTTTCTTT CASRDPRGVGEAFF
15 . . TRBJ2-3 TRBV5-1 TGCGCCAGCAGCTTGGGGGAACGAAAAACAGATACGCAGTATTTT CASSLGERKTDTQYF
15 . . TRBJ2-1 TRBV27 TGTGCCAGCAGTTTAGCGGGACGGACTGGCAATGAGCAGTTCTTC CASSLAGRTGNEQFF
14 . . TRBJ1-5 TRBV6-5 TGTGCCAGTAGCGGACAAACTTCCAATCAGCCCCAGCATTTT CASSGQTSNQPQHF
18 . TRBD1 TRBJ2-3 TRBV10-2 TGCGCCAGCAGTGAGTCGACGCGACAGGGGGCAATCACAGATACGCAGTATTTT CASSESTRQGAITDTQYF
13 . . TRBJ1-1 TRBV27 TGTGCCAGCAGTTACTCAGGGATGTCTGAAGCTTTCTTT CASSYSGMSEAFF
16 . . TRBJ1-2 TRBV2 TGTGCCAGCAGTGAACAGGGGCCAAACCTTAACTATGGCTACACCTTC CASSEQGPNLNYGYTF
15 few . TRBJ2-2 TRBV11-2 TGTGCCAGCAGCCCCTACCTACAGGGCCACGGGGAGCTGTTTTTT CASSPYLQGHGELFF
14 . . TRBJ1-1 TRBV29-1 TGCAGCGTTGAGGATACAGGGTTTAGCACTGAAGCTTTCTTT CSVEDTGFSTEAFF
12 . . TRBJ1-2 TRBV12-3/TRBV12-4 TGTGCCAGCAGTCTTCAAAGATATGGCTACACCTTC CASSLQRYGYTF
13 . . TRBJ1-3 TRBV7-6 TGTGCCAGCAGCTTAGCCGGGGAAAACACCATATATTTT CASSLAGENTIYF
13 . . TRBJ1-2 TRBV15 TGTGCCACCAGCAGAGAAAGGGCGGATGGCTACACCTTC CATSRERADGYTF
13 once TRBD1 TRBJ1-4 TRBV29-1 TGCAGCGTTGAGATACAGGGGAGAGTGAAACTGTTTTTT CSVEIQGRVKLFF
17 . TRBD2 TRBJ2-6 TRBV5-1 TGCGCCAGCAGCTGGGGGGGAGTAAACTCTGGGGCCAACGTCCTGACTTTC CASSWGGVNSGANVLTF
16 . TRBD2 TRBJ2-3 TRBV7-3 TGTGCCAGCAGCCTAACCAGCGGGGGGCCGACAGATACGCAGTATTTT CASSLTSGGPTDTQYF
13 . . TRBJ1-1 TRBV3-1/TRBV3-2 TGTGCCAGCAGCCAATCAGGGAGCACTGAAGCTTTCTTT CASSQSGSTEAFF
14 . . TRBJ2-7 TRBV6-5 TGTGCCAGCAGTTATCGGCGGGGGCAAGACGAGCAGTACTTC CASSYRRGQDEQYF
14 . . TRBJ1-5 TRBV15 TGTGCCACCAGCAGAGACCCCGGACCGACGCCCCAGCATTTT CATSRDPGPTPQHF
15 . . TRBJ2-1 TRBV6-5 TGTGCCAGCAGTTCGACATTTAGCTCCTACAATGAGCAGTTCTTC CASSSTFSSYNEQFF
11 once . TRBJ2-7 TRBV7-9 TGTGCCAGCAGCCCTTACTACGAGCAGTACTTC CASSPYYEQYF
13 . . TRBJ2-1 TRBV14 TGTGCCAGCAGCCAGAGTGGGAACAATGAGCAGTTCTTC CASSQSGNNEQFF
18 few TRBD1 TRBJ1-6 TRBV11-3 TGTGCCAGCAGCTTAGATCGGGGGACAGGGTCAGATCGATCACCCCTCCACTTT CASSLDRGTGSDRSPLHF
14 . . TRBJ2-5 TRBV7-2 TGTGCCAGCAGCTACGGGGTCCACCAAGAGACCCAGTACTTC CASSYGVHQETQYF
15 . TRBD1 TRBJ2-7 TRBV9 TGTGCCAGCAGCGGGGAGCCAGGGGGACCCTACGAGCAGTACTTC CASSGEPGGPYEQYF
15 . . TRBJ1-3 TRBV6-6 TGTGCCAGCAGTTCTGAGGGGACCACTGGAAACACCATATATTTT CASSSEGTTGNTIYF
11 . . TRBJ2-3 TRBV18 TGTGCCAGCTCAAGAGGAGATACGCAGTATTTT CASSRGDTQYF
15 few TRBD1 TRBJ2-3 TRBV30 TGTGCCTGGAGCAGACAGGGTTTGGGCACAGATACGCAGTATTTT CAWSRQGLGTDTQYF
17 . . TRBJ1-1 TRBV11-2 TGTGCCAGCAGCTTAGAGGGGACCCCCGGACAGAACACTGAAGCTTTCTTT CASSLEGTPGQNTEAFF
13 . . TRBJ2-2 TRBV5-1 TGCGCCAGCAGCGTTCAGGCAGACGGGGAGCTGTTTTTT CASSVQADGELFF
12 few . TRBJ1-5 TRBV18 TGTGCCAGCTCCCAGGAAAATCAGCCCCAGCATTTT CASSQENQPQHF
12 . . TRBJ1-2 TRBV12-3/TRBV12-4 TGTGCCAGCAGTTTACAGGGCAGAGCCTGCACCTTC CASSLQGRACTF
13 once . TRBJ1-2 TRBV9 TGTGCCAGCAGCTCGGACATTAACTATGGCTACACCTTC CASSSDINYGYTF
18 . . TRBJ1-5 TRBV2 TGTGCCAGCAGTGATTATGGAGGACAGCTTAATAGCAATCAGCCCCAGCATTTT CASSDYGGQLNSNQPQHF
12 . . TRBJ1-1 TRBV25-1 TGTGCCAGCAGTGAATTGACAGGATCAGCTTTCTTT CASSELTGSAFF
13 . . TRBJ1-1 TRBV30 TGTGCCTTGGACAGCCTGAGGGGGACTGAAGCTTTCTTT CALDSLRGTEAFF
15 . . TRBJ2-6 TRBV7-2 TGTGCCAGCAGCCGGGCCGTTAGTGGGGCCAACGTCCTGACTTTC CASSRAVSGANVLTF
14 . TRBD1 TRBJ2-3 TRBV7-2 TGTGCCAGCAGCTTCATTACAGGGGGAGATACGCAGTATTTT CASSFITGGDTQYF
15 once . TRBJ1-2 TRBV30 TGTGCCTGGAGTGTGATCTTAGGGGCTAACTATGGCTACACCTTC CAWSVILGANYGYTF
13 . . TRBJ2-5 TRBV3-1/TRBV3-2 TGTGCCAGCAGCCCTGGAAACCAAGAGACCCAGTACTTC CASSPGNQETQYF
13 . TRBD1 TRBJ2-1 TRBV5-6 TGTGCCAGCAGCTGGGACAGGGTCAATGAGCAGTTCTTC CASSWDRVNEQFF
15 . TRBD2 TRBJ2-7 TRBV2 TGTGCCAGCATGCCCCAGCGGGGGCACTCCTACGAGCAGTACTTC CASMPQRGHSYEQYF
17 . TRBD2 TRBJ2-5 TRBV3-1/TRBV3-2 TGTGCCAGCAGCCTCTACCAACTAGCGGGGGAAGAAGAGACCCAGTACTTC CASSLYQLAGEEETQYF
16 . TRBD1 TRBJ2-2 TRBV11-3 TGTGCCAGCAGCCTACGGGACAGCCCGAACACCGGGGAGCTGTTTTTT CASSLRDSPNTGELFF
14 once . TRBJ1-3 TRBV7-2 TGTGCCAGCAGCTTACAGCCCTCTGGAAACACCATATATTTT CASSLQPSGNTIYF
15 . . TRBJ1-5 TRBV12-5 TGTGCTAGTGGTTTGGTATCGGGGGGCAATCAGCCCCAGCATTTT CASGLVSGGNQPQHF